The TCR beta chain under discussion was sequenced for a study of blood T cell repertoires in COVID-19. V lost 0 bases to trimming and J lost 3 bases, with 6 bases between them. CDR3 size: 12 residues. Germline CDR1 is GTSNPN and CDR2 is SVGIG (reference sequence). This clone was seen a few times. Other DNA sequences in this specimen translate into the identical CDR3. Original processing notes: Nucleated cell number was recorded as an estimate derived from reference gene primer amplification. The data were produced by immunoSEQ multiplex PCR, yet TCRdb's version contains in-frame clones alone and is incomplete. The D gene and trimming were derived from the DNA, and the V and J assignments and clone size from that table. The sample includes some 170,000 clones, approximately 88% seen only once; the top ten take approximately 1.4%.

The chain couples TRBV30 to TRBJ2-7, with D hard to call. This TCR came from a woman aged 45-60 years with acute or convalescent COVID-19. The sample was peripheral blood. The CDR3 reads CAWSVGSYEQYF. The CDR3 DNA follows: TGTGCCTGGAGTGTGGGCAGCTACGAGCAGTACTTC.